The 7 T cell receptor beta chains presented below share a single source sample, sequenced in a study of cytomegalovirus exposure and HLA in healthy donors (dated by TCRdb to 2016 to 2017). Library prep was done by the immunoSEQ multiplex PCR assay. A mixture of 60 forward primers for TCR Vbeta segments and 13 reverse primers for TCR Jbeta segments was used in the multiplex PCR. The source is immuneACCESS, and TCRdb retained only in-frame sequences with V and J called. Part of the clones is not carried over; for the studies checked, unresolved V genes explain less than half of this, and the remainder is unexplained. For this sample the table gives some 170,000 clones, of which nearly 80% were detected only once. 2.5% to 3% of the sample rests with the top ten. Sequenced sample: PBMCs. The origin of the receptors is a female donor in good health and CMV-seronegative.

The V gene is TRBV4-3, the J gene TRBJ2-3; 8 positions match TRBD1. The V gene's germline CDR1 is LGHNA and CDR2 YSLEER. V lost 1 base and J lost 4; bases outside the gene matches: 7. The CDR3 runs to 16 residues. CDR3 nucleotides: TGCGCCAGCAGCCAAGCTTTGACAGGGGAGGCAGATACGCAGTATTTT. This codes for CASSQALTGEADTQYF.

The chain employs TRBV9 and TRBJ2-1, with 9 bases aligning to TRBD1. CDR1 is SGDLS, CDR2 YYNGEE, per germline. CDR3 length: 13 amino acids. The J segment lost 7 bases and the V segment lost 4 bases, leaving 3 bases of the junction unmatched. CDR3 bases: TGTGCCAGCAGCTCCGGACAGGGGAATGAGCAGTTCTTC. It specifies CASSSGQGNEQFF. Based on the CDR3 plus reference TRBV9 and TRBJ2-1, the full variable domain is DSGVTQTPKHLITATGQRVTLRCSPRSGDLSVYWYQQSLDQGLQFLIQYYNGEERAKGNILERFSAQQFPDLHSELNLSSLELGDSALYFCASSSGQGNEQFFGPGTRLTVL.

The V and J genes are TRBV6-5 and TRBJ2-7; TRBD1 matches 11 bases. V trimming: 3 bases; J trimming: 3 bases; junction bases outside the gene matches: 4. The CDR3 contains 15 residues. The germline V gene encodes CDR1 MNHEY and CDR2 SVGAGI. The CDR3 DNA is TGTGCCAGCAGTTATGGACAGGGGGCAAGCTACGAGCAGTACTTC. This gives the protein CASSYGQGASYEQYF.

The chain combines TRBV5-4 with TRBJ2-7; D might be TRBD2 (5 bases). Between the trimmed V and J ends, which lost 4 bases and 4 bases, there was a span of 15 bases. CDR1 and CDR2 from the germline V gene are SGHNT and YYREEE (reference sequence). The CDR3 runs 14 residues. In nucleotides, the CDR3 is TGTGCCAGCAGCAGTGGACTGATTGCATACGAGCAGTACTTC. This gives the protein CASSSGLIAYEQYF.

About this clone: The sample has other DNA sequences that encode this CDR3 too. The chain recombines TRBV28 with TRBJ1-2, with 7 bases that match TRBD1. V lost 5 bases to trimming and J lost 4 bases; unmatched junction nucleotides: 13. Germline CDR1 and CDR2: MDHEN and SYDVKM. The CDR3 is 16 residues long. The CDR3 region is CASSLDYEGAVYGYTF. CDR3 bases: TGTGCCAGCAGTCTAGATTACGAGGGGGCGGTCTATGGCTACACCTTC.

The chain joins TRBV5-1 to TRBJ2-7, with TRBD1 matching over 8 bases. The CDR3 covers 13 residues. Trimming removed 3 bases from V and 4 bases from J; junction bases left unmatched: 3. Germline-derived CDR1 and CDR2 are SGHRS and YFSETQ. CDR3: CASSWRQGYEQYF. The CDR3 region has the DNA TGCGCCAGCAGCTGGAGACAGGGGTACGAGCAGTACTTC.

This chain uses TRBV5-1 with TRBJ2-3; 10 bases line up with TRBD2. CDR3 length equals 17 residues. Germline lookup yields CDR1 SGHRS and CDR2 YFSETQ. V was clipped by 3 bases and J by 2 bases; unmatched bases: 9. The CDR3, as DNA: TGCGCCAGCAGCTCCAGCGGGAGGGCCTGGAACACAGATACGCAGTATTTT. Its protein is CASSSSGRAWNTDTQYF.